The clone carrying this T cell receptor beta chain was counted at least ten times. TCRdb passed the 5' RACE reads through MiXCR, listing each CDR3 protein once. The table includes about 38,000 distinct CDR3 sequences, approximately 4.4% detected once. The data were obtained in a study of neurological immune-mediated disorders. The study built sorted libraries from fewer than 1.3 million CD4+ or CD8+ T cells. This CDR3 is built from 13 residues. Trimming removed 7 bases at V and 11 bases at J, with 20 bases between. This rearrangement joins TRBV12-3 or TRBV12-4 to TRBJ1-1; the D is unclear. This TCR was sampled from a man between 18 and 29 years old in good health. The sample was CD4+ T cells from blood. The CDR3 loop reads CASTPFGSGNAFF. The CDR3 nucleotides are TGTGCCAGCACCCCATTCGGGTCTGGGAATGCTTTCTTT.